This T cell receptor beta chain was profiled in a study of blood T cell repertoires in COVID-19 (dated by TCRdb to 2018 to 2021). General notes on the study: Samples covering the acute and convalescent phases of COVID-19 were provided by collaborators in the United States, Italy and Spain. The samples were drawn from two sources: the first 160 participants of the ongoing ImmuneRACE study, and over 1,000 subjects contributed by 6 global collaborators. The material from the prospective study consisted of cDNA or gDNA derived from T cells, B-cell-depleted T cells, or PBMCs. The repertoires were made available in a free public database intended to serve as a resource for research on the immune response to SARS-CoV-2. The dataset comprised deeply sampled blood TCRbeta repertoires from subjects exposed to, actively infected with, or recovered from COVID-19. Where available, HLA class I and class II types were taken from metadata supplied by the sample provider and were not determined by assay-based typing. A de-identified subject ID, COVID-19 status, age in years and sex were almost always included in the sample metadata.

As regards this clone: Its specific antigen is unknown. There are no base qualities to consult, and no much larger clone falls within one base.

Here is what the overall study found, with its caveats: Clinical and demographic metadata were provided uncurated, with the amount varying by source and participant.

TCRbeta CDR3 regions were amplified from genomic DNA by means of the immunoSEQ Assay, a bias-controlled multiplex PCR. Per the original workflow: Nucleated cell counts per sample were estimated from amplification of reference gene primers within the assay. To quantify the absolute abundance of each unique TCRbeta CDR3 rearrangement, sequence reads were collapsed and filtered. Productive Simpson clonality was computed per sample as the square root of Simpson's diversity index over productive rearrangements. The clones in this table, taken by TCRdb from immuneACCESS, are in-frame only. Not every clone is retained; where verified, under half of the shortfall comes from an unresolved V gene, and the cause of the rest is unknown. Clone size and the V and J calls come from that table; the DNA yielded D and trimming. This sample is represented by 250,000 to 350,000 clones; over 75% of them were singletons. 7.8% of the sample goes to the ten largest clones.

According to the germline V gene, CDR1 reads MNHEY and CDR2 reads SVGAGI. V is shortened by 2 bases, J by 6 bases, and the region joining them spans 10 bases. Measured from the cysteine to the phenylalanine, the CDR3 is 13 residues long. Just the 39-base CDR3 DNA is kept, in frame starting at base 1. Samples from volunteer blood donors who had recovered from COVID-19 were contributed by a second Seattle source. Each collaborating institution followed its own protocols to collect whole blood in K2EDTA tubes. For TCRbeta analysis, collaborators shipped samples as frozen whole blood, isolated PBMCs, or DNA extracted from either of those sample types.

The clonotype was recovered from a woman aged 45-65 years who had recovered from COVID-19. The specimen was peripheral blood. The sequence links TRBV6-5 to TRBJ2-5; no D gene can be assigned with confidence. The nucleotides read TGTGCCAGCAGTTACATGGCCTCTCAGACCCAGTACTTC. Its coded protein is CASSYMASQTQYF.